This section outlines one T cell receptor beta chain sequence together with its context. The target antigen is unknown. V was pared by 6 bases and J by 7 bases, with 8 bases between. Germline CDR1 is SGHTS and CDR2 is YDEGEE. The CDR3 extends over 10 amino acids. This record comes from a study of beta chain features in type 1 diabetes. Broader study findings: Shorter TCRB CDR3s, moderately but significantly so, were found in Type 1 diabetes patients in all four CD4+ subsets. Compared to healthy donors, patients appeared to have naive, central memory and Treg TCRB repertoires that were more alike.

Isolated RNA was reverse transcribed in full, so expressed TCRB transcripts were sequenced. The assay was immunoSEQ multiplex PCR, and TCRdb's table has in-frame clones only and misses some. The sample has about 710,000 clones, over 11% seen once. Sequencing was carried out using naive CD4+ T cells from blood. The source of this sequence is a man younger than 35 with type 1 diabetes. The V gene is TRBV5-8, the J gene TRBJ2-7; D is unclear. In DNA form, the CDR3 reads TGTGCCAGCACCGTAAGGGAGCAGTACTTC. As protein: CASTVREQYF.